A selection of T cell receptor beta chains follows, all from one sample in a study of T-cell reconstitution after alpha-beta-depleted transplantation in children. TCRdb itself ran the PCR reads through MiXCR, one entry per CDR3 protein. The table records almost 500,000 distinct CDR3 sequences, roughly a tenth of them present only once. This sample comprised PBMCs, obtained before TCRalphabeta/CD19-depleted stem cell transplant. The receptors were sampled from a child aged 2-15 years with inherited bone marrow failure, due to receive a stem cell transplant. Each CDR3 is given with its conserved first and last residue. A D gene is named only where the DNA matches it firmly. Size is stated for part of the rows, as once, few or many counts, or as a class when the clone is expanded.

11,TRBV20-1,-,many,TRBJ2-1,CSARTRIEQFF,TGCAGTGCTAGAACCCGGATTGAGCAGTTCTTC
12,TRBV6-5,-,many,TRBJ2-3,CASSPRSNTQYF,TGTGCCAGCAGCCCCCGGTCGAATACGCAGTATTTT
18,TRBV4-3,TRBD2,many,TRBJ2-3,CASSQDLTGRALTDTQYF,TGCGCCAGCAGCCAAGATCTAACCGGGAGGGCCCTCACAGATACGCAGTATTTT
14,TRBV20-1,TRBD2,-,TRBJ2-7,CSARSPGLSYEQYF,TGCAGTGCTAGATCGCCGGGACTAAGTTACGAGCAGTACTTC
15,TRBV5-4,TRBD1,few,TRBJ2-7,CASSSMGQGYYEQYF,TGTGCCAGCAGCTCGATGGGACAGGGGTACTACGAGCAGTACTTC
13,TRBV29-1,TRBD1,many,TRBJ1-5,CSVAPGQGQPQHF,TGCAGCGTTGCCCCGGGACAGGGGCAGCCCCAGCATTTT
13,TRBV6-1,-,many,TRBJ1-1,CASNQGINTEAFF,TGTGCCAGCAATCAGGGGATCAACACTGAAGCTTTCTTT
19,TRBV28,TRBD2,many,TRBJ2-1,CASSHEGGLAGGPNNEQFF,TGTGCCAGCAGCCACGAGGGCGGGCTAGCGGGAGGGCCCAACAATGAGCAGTTCTTC
20,TRBV6-2/TRBV6-3,TRBD2,many,TRBJ2-3,CASSYLGGTSGFPSTDTQYF,TGTGCCAGCAGTTACTTGGGCGGGACTAGCGGATTTCCCAGCACAGATACGCAGTATTTT
14,TRBV4-3,TRBD2,many,TRBJ2-7,CASSQDRGRYEQYF,TGCGCCAGCAGCCAAGATCGCGGGAGGTACGAGCAGTACTTC
17,TRBV7-8,-,many,TRBJ2-3,CASSFLGSGPVGDTQYF,TGTGCCAGCAGCTTCCTTGGGAGCGGTCCCGTTGGAGATACGCAGTATTTT
16,TRBV27,-,few,TRBJ1-3,CASSLSAGTGENTIYF,TGTGCCAGCAGTTTATCGGCCGGGACGGGGGAAAACACCATATATTTT
15,TRBV20-1,-,many,TRBJ2-1,CSAREIAALYNEQFF,TGCAGTGCTAGAGAGATAGCGGCCCTATACAATGAGCAGTTCTTC
15,TRBV7-6,TRBD1,few,TRBJ2-1,CASSSYRGSYNEQFF,TGTGCCAGCAGCTCGTACAGGGGTTCCTACAATGAGCAGTTCTTC
16,TRBV4-3,TRBD2,-,TRBJ2-3,CASSQAIRLAVDRQYF,TGCGCCAGCAGCCAAGCGATCAGACTAGCGGTAGATAGGCAGTATTTT
13,TRBV12-3/TRBV12-4,-,-,TRBJ2-1,CASSLGGLNEQFF,TGTGCCAGCAGTTTAGGCGGTTTGAATGAGCAGTTCTTC
16,TRBV5-1,TRBD1,many,TRBJ2-5,CASSYQGARYQETQYF,TGCGCCAGCAGCTACCAGGGGGCTAGGTACCAAGAGACCCAGTACTTC
13,TRBV5-6,-,many,TRBJ2-7,CASSLDRVGEQYF,TGTGCCAGCAGCCTGGACAGAGTAGGAGAGCAGTACTTC
17,TRBV20-1,TRBD2,many,TRBJ2-3,CSAILAGPSFNTDTQYF,TGCAGTGCGATACTAGCGGGGCCTTCTTTCAACACAGATACGCAGTATTTT
14,TRBV10-3,-,many,TRBJ2-5,CAISEGGEQETQYF,TGTGCCATCAGTGAAGGGGGGGAGCAAGAGACCCAGTACTTC
16,TRBV12-3/TRBV12-4,-,many,TRBJ2-3,CASSQRSPGAVDTQYF,TGTGCCAGCAGCCAAAGGAGCCCAGGGGCGGTAGATACGCAGTATTTT
15,TRBV7-9,-,many,TRBJ1-1,CASSSYQGRDTEAFF,TGTGCCAGCAGCTCCTACCAGGGAAGGGACACTGAAGCTTTCTTT
15,TRBV6-5,TRBD1,many,TRBJ1-5,CASGTGLSTDQPQHF,TGTGCCAGCGGGACAGGTCTGTCCACCGATCAGCCCCAGCATTTT
15,TRBV6-2/TRBV6-3,TRBD2,-,TRBJ2-1,CATEMAGGLYNEQFF,TGTGCCACCGAAATGGCGGGAGGCCTCTACAATGAGCAGTTCTTC
17,TRBV27,TRBD2,many,TRBJ2-7,CASSPGTSGTEAYEQYF,TGTGCCAGCAGTCCCGGGACTAGCGGGACAGAAGCCTACGAGCAGTACTTC
15,TRBV20-1,-,many,TRBJ1-4,CSAGPPGTENEKLFF,TGCAGTGCTGGACCCCCGGGGACTGAGAATGAAAAACTGTTTTTT
16,TRBV7-2,-,many,TRBJ2-4,CASSLGAGAGQNIQYF,TGTGCCAGCAGCTTAGGGGCCGGGGCAGGGCAAAACATTCAGTACTTC
15,TRBV10-3,-,-,TRBJ1-2,CAISERTEPTYGYTF,TGTGCCATCAGTGAGAGGACAGAGCCTACCTATGGCTACACCTTC
16,TRBV20-1,-,many,TRBJ2-3,CSARPLATTSTDTQYF,TGCAGTGCTAGACCCCTAGCAACAACTAGCACAGATACGCAGTATTTT
14,TRBV29-1,-,-,TRBJ1-5,CSVAQGQANQPQHF,TGCAGCGTTGCCCAGGGGCAGGCTAATCAGCCCCAGCATTTT
14,TRBV4-3,-,many,TRBJ2-7,CASSQASVSYEQYF,TGCGCCAGCAGCCAAGCAAGCGTTTCCTACGAGCAGTACTTC
15,TRBV7-9,TRBD1,many,TRBJ2-1,CASSADRVGYNEQFF,TGTGCCAGCAGCGCGGACAGGGTGGGGTACAATGAGCAGTTCTTC
15,TRBV20-1,TRBD2,many,TRBJ2-7,CSARNQLAGSYEQYF,TGCAGTGCTAGAAACCAACTAGCGGGAAGCTACGAGCAGTACTTC
12,TRBV15,-,-,TRBJ2-7,CATSTTGYEQYF,TGTGCCACCAGCACTACAGGGTACGAGCAGTACTTC
12,TRBV7-9,-,-,TRBJ1-2,CASSYGGDGCTF,TGTGCCAGCAGCTATGGGGGAGATGGCTGCACCTTC
14,TRBV6-2/TRBV6-3,-,many,TRBJ1-1,CASSRALMNTEAFF,TGTGCCAGCAGTCGGGCTTTAATGAACACTGAAGCTTTCTTT
16,TRBV4-3,TRBD1,few,TRBJ2-7,CASSHAGTGSPYEQYF,TGCGCCAGCAGCCACGCGGGGACAGGAAGCCCCTACGAGCAGTACTTC
14,TRBV19,-,few,TRBJ2-1,CASSIGGGAREQFF,TGTGCCAGTAGTATCGGAGGGGGGGCCCGGGAGCAGTTCTTC
14,TRBV6-1,-,few,TRBJ2-7,CASSRAGPSYEQYF,TGTGCCAGCAGCAGAGCCGGGCCGAGCTACGAGCAGTACTTC
16,TRBV7-6,TRBD2,many,TRBJ2-3,CASSLDPAGDKDTQYF,TGTGCCAGCAGCTTAGATCCAGCGGGAGACAAAGATACGCAGTATTTT
15,TRBV5-1,-,few,TRBJ1-4,CASSYDGGTDEKLFF,TGCGCCAGCAGCTACGACGGGGGTACAGACGAAAAACTGTTTTTT
15,TRBV12-3/TRBV12-4,TRBD1,few,TRBJ2-5,CASSLAPDRGETQYF,TGTGCCAGCAGTTTAGCGCCCGACAGGGGAGAGACCCAGTACTTC
16,TRBV5-5,TRBD2,many,TRBJ2-5,CASSLGAGGPQETQYF,TGTGCCAGCAGCTTGGGAGCGGGAGGGCCCCAAGAGACCCAGTACTTC
17,TRBV4-3,TRBD2,many,TRBJ2-1,CASSPLAGEGVIHEQFF,TGCGCCAGCAGCCCATTGGCCGGGGAGGGCGTAATCCATGAGCAGTTCTTC
14,TRBV7-8,-,many,TRBJ2-5,CASSLAETQETQYF,TGTGCCAGCAGCTTAGCGGAAACCCAAGAGACCCAGTACTTC
15,TRBV7-9,TRBD2,many,TRBJ2-7,CASSPPQRGTYEQYF,TGTGCCAGCAGCCCACCCCAGCGGGGGACCTACGAGCAGTACTTC
16,TRBV7-9,-,-,TRBJ1-4,CASSLVLKQAKEKLFF,TGTGCCAGCAGCTTAGTATTGAAACAGGCAAAGGAAAAACTGTTTTTT
16,TRBV7-9,TRBD2,many,TRBJ2-1,CASSIPLAGVMDEQFF,TGTGCCAGCAGCATCCCTTTAGCGGGAGTAATGGATGAGCAGTTCTTC
15,TRBV30,TRBD1,-,TRBJ1-1,CAWRQRDRSNTEAFF,TGTGCCTGGAGGCAAAGGGACAGGTCGAACACTGAAGCTTTCTTT
18,TRBV11-2,-,many,TRBJ2-5,CASSLEVLPLLPQETQYF,TGTGCCAGCAGCTTAGAGGTGCTTCCTCTCCTACCCCAAGAGACCCAGTACTTC